This TCR beta chain was identified during a study of shared clonotypes between healthy human individuals (TCRdb year 2020). About the investigation overall: Three men and a couple of women, aged 18 to 49 years, made up the cohort. For each donor, CD4 naive and CD4 memory were each given three plates, CD8 naive was given two plates, and CD8 memory was given one plate. The study deeply sequenced blood TCR repertoires of several healthy adults to estimate repertoire size and the extent of clonotype sharing between individuals. To increase sequencing depth and limit assay-specific biases, different laboratories used diverse techniques to prepare libraries and sequence TCR repertoires. Between about 0.8 and 9 billion PBMCs per donor were obtained by leukapheresis. Points the paper makes about the study in general: Because the study included a small number of donors, the genetic and exposure-history diversity represented was limited. Naive subsets generally had larger estimated clonotype richness than memory subsets did. Based on pairwise subsampling, the degree of clonotype sharing among donors was expected to be affected by sequencing depth. Higher generation probabilities were observed for clonotypes shared by all four sorted-subset donors than for non-shared clonotypes. Incomplete sequencing was indicated by rarefaction of sorted-subset datasets, despite the large sequencing depth. When several donors were compared, the shared fraction of clonotypes was about 5% for naive CD4, about 4% for naive CD8, 2% to 2.5% for memory CD4, and 0.4% for memory CD8. Sampling was restricted to blood, and TCR repertoires in tissue are likely to differ from TCR repertoires in blood.

As concerns this clone: Its antigen specificity is not known. Within one base of it there is no much larger clone, and no base qualities were kept.

TCR CDR3 regions were amplified from genomic DNA by multiplex PCR using the deep immunoSEQ assay. Extracted genomic DNA from each cell subset was spread evenly across all wells of several immunoSEQ 96-well plates, with each plate serving as a replicate. For sorted subsets, 150 to 250 ng of genomic DNA, equivalent to around 30,000 T cell genomes, went into each replicate PCR. Purified libraries were measured with a Qubit 3.0 fluorometer, size-checked on a Bioanalyzer 2100, and measured again with the KAPA Library Quantification kit. Every immunoSEQ 96-well plate was sequenced on a separate single-read 150-cycle Illumina NextSeq 550 flow cell. Under the source paper's analysis protocol: Because only junctional sequences without quality scores were contained in the immunoSEQ output, filtering matching that applied to full-length reads could not be performed. Sequences were annotated with PyIR, a Python wrapper for IgBLAST v1.9, using IMGT germline references to assign V/J genes and CDR3. Any read was removed if the V/J assignment was weak (E-value above 1e-6), the CDR3 was missing, or the read contained stop codons, out-of-frame junctions, or ambiguous translated residues. V3J clonotypes were defined by identical inferred V gene, J gene, and CDR3 amino acid sequence. Percentage overlap between repertoires was computed as shared unique clonotypes divided by the size of the smaller repertoire. Repertoire richness was assessed with RTK rarefaction, the Chao1 estimator, and Recon v2.1 estimates of unobserved clonotypes. OLGA was used to compute generation probabilities for all TCRbeta clonotypes that the gDNA method yielded from four donors. The table comes from immuneACCESS by way of TCRdb, which keeps in-frame sequences with V and J called. Part of the clones is missing from these tables; in studies checked, under half for an unresolved V gene and the rest for unknown reasons. V and J calls and clone size are those listed in that table; D and trimming were worked out from the DNA. The sample includes about 2.4 million clones, with more than 85% observed a single time. The ten biggest clones cover around 0.37% of the sample.

The donors were healthy, HIV-negative adults who had no recently reported acute infections or vaccinations. Only Caucasian adults living in Nashville, Tennessee, USA were represented among the donors. CD4+ T cells were enriched through magnetic negative selection, after which naive cells were positively selected on CD45RA and the remaining negative fraction served as the memory subset. After blood collection by leukapheresis, PBMCs were isolated using Ficoll-Histopaque density gradient centrifugation and then cryopreserved in the vapor phase of liquid nitrogen. Analytical flow cytometry was used to check the purity and quantity of every magnetically sorted T cell population. Each sorted fraction had its genomic DNA isolated and then quantified by UV absorbance on a Nanodrop 2000c. From a lookup of the germline V gene (reference sequence), CDR1 and CDR2 are MNHEY and SMNVEV. Trimming removed 3 bases from V and 2 bases from J, leaving 7 bases between the germline ends. The cysteine opens and the phenylalanine closes a CDR3 of 13 amino acids. CDR3 DNA is the only sequence kept; it has 39 bases, read in frame from the first base.

The TCR originated in a man younger than 35 in good health. Some clones in this sample may be carry-over from other donors' samples. Specimen: naive CD4+ T cells from PBMCs. The cell subset or site label, as the study defines it: CD45RA+ positively selected. The chain was built from TRBV27 and TRBJ1-1; the D gene cannot be named for sure. The DNA sequence is TGTGCCAGCAGTTTTGTTAGAAACACTGAAGCTTTCTTT. Translated, it reads CASSFVRNTEAFF.